The 30 T cell receptor beta chains below come from one sample, sequenced in a study of breast tumors, draining lymph nodes, adjacent tissues. Samples came from axillary lymph nodes draining the breast cancer. One entry per CDR3 protein, called by TCRdb with MiXCR from the multiplex PCR reads. The sample includes under 150,000 distinct CDR3 sequences, over 20% of them seen just once. Sample: axillary lymph node tissue. The receptors derive from a female donor with breast cancer. Some clones in this sample may be carry-over from other donors' samples.

In this sample, this clonotype turned up many times. This chain connects TRBV5-4 to TRBJ2-1; D is unresolved. The germline V and J ends were trimmed by 7 bases and 1 base, with 12 bases remaining between them. The CDR3 has 14 amino acids. The germline V gene encodes CDR1 SGHNT and CDR2 YYREEE (reference sequence). As DNA, the CDR3 is TGTGCCAGCTCATCGACCGGATCCTACAATGAGCAGTTCTTC. It is translated as CASSSTGSYNEQFF.

In this sample, this clonotype turned up a few times. The V gene is TRBV5-5, the J gene TRBJ2-2; 9 bases map to TRBD2. The junction had 8 bases not matched to a gene; V was cut back by 0 bases and J by 2 bases. CDR1 is SGHKS, CDR2 YYEKEE, per germline (reference sequence). CDR3 size: 18 residues. DNA for the CDR3: TGTGCCAGCAGCTTGGTTGTCCGGACTAGCGACAACACCGGGGAGCTGTTTTTT. Its translation: CASSLVVRTSDNTGELFF.

About this clonotype: One base away lies a much larger clone, so this may be a sequencing read error. The chain has TRBV29-1 and TRBJ2-6, with D possibly being TRBD2 (6 bases). The germline V gene encodes CDR1 SQVTM and CDR2 ANQGSEA. This CDR3 has 15 amino acids. Trimming stripped 0 bases from V and 1 base from J, with 7 bases between. The CDR3 loop is CSVEERGSGANVLTF. Here the CDR3 DNA reads TGCAGCGTTGAAGAACGGGGGTCTGGGGCCAACGTCCTGACTTTC.

This clonotype was seen repeatedly, ten times or more. The gene calls are TRBV12-3 or TRBV12-4 and TRBJ1-3, with unresolved D. CDR3 length: 16 amino acids. The germline V and J ends were trimmed by 3 bases and 0 bases, with 12 bases remaining between them. CDR3 sequence: CASSFGRRVSGNTIYF. CDR3 DNA: TGTGCCAGCAGTTTCGGTCGTAGAGTCTCTGGAAACACCATATATTTT.

This clonotype was seen repeatedly, ten times or more. The J gene is TRBJ1-2, the V gene TRBV27; no definite D call. Germline V CDR1 and CDR2: MNHEY, SMNVEV (reference sequence). This CDR3 has 15 residues. Trimming stripped 6 bases from V and 6 bases from J, with 20 bases between. In DNA, the CDR3 is TGTGCCAGCAGCGACGCCTCGTTAGGCCTTGATGGCTACACCTTC. Amino acids: CASSDASLGLDGYTF.

Ten or more counts support this clonotype. The CDR3 DNA sequence: TGTGCCAGCAGCCAGAAGACCCAGTACTTC. Protein sequence: CASSQKTQYF. The rearrangement joins TRBV14 to TRBJ2-5; D unresolved. Germline values: CDR1 SGHDN, CDR2 FVKESK. The CDR3 extends over 10 amino acids. V dropped 3 bases and J dropped 6 bases, with 2 bases sitting between them. Full variable domain (outside the CDR3, taken from reference TRBV14 and TRBJ2-5): EAGVTQFPSHSVIEKGQTVTLRCDPISGHDNLYWYRRVMGKEIKFLLHFVKESKQDESGMPNNRFLAERTGGTYSTLKVQPAELEDSGVYFCASSQKTQYFGPGTRLLVL.

With respect to this clonotype: One end of the junction does not line up with germline, which may come from a read error. The rearrangement joins TRBV15 to TRBJ2-1; 7 bases align to TRBD2. Germline assignment: CDR1 LNHNV and CDR2 YYDKDF (reference sequence). The CDR3 has 15 residues. In DNA, the CDR3 is TGTGCCGCCAGCAGAAGGGGAGGGACCTACAATGAGCAGTCCTTC. Translation gives CAASRRGGTYNEQSF.

The table lists this clonotype with many counts. V is TRBV20-1 and J is TRBJ2-1; 12 bases align to TRBD2. The V gene's germline CDR1 is DFQATT and CDR2 SNEGSKA (reference sequence). The ends lost 0 bases at V and 7 bases at J; junction bases unmatched: 7. The CDR3 runs to 16 residues. The CDR3 DNA sequence: TGCAGTGCTAGAGAGCCGACTAGCGGGAGTAGGAATGAGCAGTTCTTC. This encodes CSAREPTSGSRNEQFF.

Many counts were recorded for this clonotype. The chain links TRBV28 to TRBJ2-7; TRBD1 matches at 8 bases. Germline V gene sequence: CDR1 MDHEN, CDR2 SYDVKM. The CDR3 length is 9 residues. With V trimmed by 9 bases and J by 12 bases, 4 bases remained unmatched. CDR3 loop: CASGQGPYF. Here the CDR3 DNA reads TGTGCCAGTGGACAGGGCCCGTACTTC.

As for this clonotype: A much larger clone sits a single nucleotide away, making a read error possible. The chain couples TRBV9 to TRBJ2-3; 9 nucleotides agree with TRBD1. Looked up from germline, CDR1 is SGDLS and CDR2 is YYNGEE. The CDR3 runs to 15 residues. CDR3 loop: CAGSGGTGSGDTQYF. CDR3 bases: TGTGCCGGCAGCGGCGGGACAGGGTCGGGAGATACGCAGTATTTT.

This clonotype has more than one count but fewer than ten. The genes are TRBV12-3 or TRBV12-4 and TRBJ2-2, with unresolved D. The CDR3 has 12 amino acids. Trimming stripped 3 bases from V and 6 bases from J, with 5 bases between. The chain's CDR3 is CASSFDAGELFF. The CDR3 nucleotides are TGTGCCAGCAGTTTTGATGCCGGGGAGCTGTTTTTT.

This clonotype came up many times. The chain links TRBV5-6 to TRBJ2-7; D remains ambiguous. The CDR3 totals 13 residues. CDR1 and CDR2 from the germline V gene are SGHDT and YYEEEE. Deletions cut 4 bases from V and 7 bases from J, with 15 bases between. The CDR3 nucleotides read TGTGCCAGCAGCCCCCGGGTCCGTGGGGAGCAGTACTTC. Its protein product is CASSPRVRGEQYF.

Many counts were recorded for this clonotype. The J gene is TRBJ2-1, the V gene TRBV4-1, with TRBD2 identical over 10 bases. The germline V gene encodes CDR1 MGHRA and CDR2 YSYEKL. J lost 4 bases, V lost 1 base, and 10 bases had no gene match. This CDR3 region has 18 residues. The CDR3 DNA reads TGCGCCAGCAGCCAAGGGGAAGGTCTAGCGGGAGCTTACAATGAGCAGTTCTTC. It yields the protein CASSQGEGLAGAYNEQFF.

This clonotype was counted a single time. It may be a read error: a sequence one base away is much more abundant. The chain carries TRBV5-1 and TRBJ2-2; perhaps TRBD1 as D (5 bases). Trimming took off 7 bases at V and 5 bases at J, with 15 bases between the two ends. The CDR3 length is 14 residues. The V gene's germline CDR1 is SGHRS and CDR2 YFSETQ. The CDR3 loop reads CASRLGPGTGELFF. The CDR3, as DNA: TGCGCCAGCCGCCTGGGGCCTGGAACCGGGGAGCTGTTTTTT.

This clonotype was counted at least ten times. The chain couples TRBV5-8 to TRBJ2-7; the D gene is possibly TRBD1 (5 bases). Trimming cost V 7 bases and J 0 bases, with 20 bases left between them. The CDR3 spans 16 residues. Germline values: CDR1 SGHTS, CDR2 YDEGEE. Here the CDR3 DNA reads TGTGCCAGCTTTCCCGATCGGACAATGAACTCCTACGAGCAGTACTTC. Its translation is CASFPDRTMNSYEQYF.

At least ten counts were recorded for this clonotype. This chain joins TRBV30 and TRBJ1-3; no definite D call. CDR3 length: 15 amino acids. Germline CDR1 GTSNPN, CDR2 SVGIG (reference sequence). V was shortened by 4 bases and J by 2 bases, with 15 bases between the two germline ends. The chain's CDR3 is CAWTLDIGAGNTIYF. The CDR3 DNA reads as TGTGCCTGGACCCTAGACATTGGGGCTGGAAACACCATATATTTT.

Many counts were recorded for this clonotype. The chain couples TRBV29-1 to TRBJ2-5; perhaps D is TRBD1 or TRBD2 (6 bases each). CDR3 length equals 16 residues. V was clipped by 6 bases and J by 4 bases, with 24 bases between them. Germline CDR1 and CDR2: SQVTM and ANQGSEA. CDR3 residues: CSVIPEGVEIRETQYF. The CDR3 coding sequence is TGCAGCGTCATCCCGGAGGGGGTGGAAATAAGAGAGACCCAGTACTTC.

There are many counts of this clonotype. This chain connects TRBV7-2 to TRBJ1-2; 8 bases are a match to TRBD1. Looked up from germline, CDR1 is SGHTA and CDR2 is FQGNSA. This CDR3 contains 13 residues. Losses at the gene ends were 1 base for V and 7 bases for J; bases not matched to a gene: 2. The chain's CDR3 is CASSLVRGLGYTF. As DNA, the CDR3 is TGTGCCAGCAGCTTAGTCAGGGGGCTTGGCTACACCTTC.

This clonotype came up once. This may stem from a read error, because a much larger clone lies one nucleotide away. V gene TRBV4-1 combines with J gene TRBJ1-3; D ambiguous. V lost 8 bases, J lost 0 bases, and 17 bases lay in between. CDR1 MGHRA and CDR2 YSYEKL come from the germline V gene. CDR3 length: 16 amino acids. The CDR3 bases are TGCGCCAGCGGCCGCATAGCGGACTACTCTGGAAACACCATATATTTT. This sequence encodes CASGRIADYSGNTIYF.

The chain carries TRBV27 and TRBJ2-1, with 8 bases lining up with TRBD2. V trimming: 7 bases; J trimming: 3 bases; junction bases outside the gene matches: 14. The CDR3 has 17 amino acids. Germline values: CDR1 MNHEY, CDR2 SMNVEV (reference sequence). CDR3 sequence reads: CASTSGGGPGLYNEQFF. Written as DNA, the CDR3 is TGTGCCAGCACCAGCGGGGGTGGACCGGGGCTCTACAATGAGCAGTTCTTC.

This clonotype has a count of ten or more. The genes are TRBV11-2 and TRBJ2-3; 9 bases are a match to TRBD1. CDR1 and CDR2 from the germline V gene are SGHAT and FQNNGV. V shed 2 bases and J 3 bases; nucleotides not matched to a gene: 6. This CDR3 is built from 16 residues. This CDR3 reads CASSLQQGAITDTQYF. DNA of the CDR3: TGTGCCAGCAGCTTACAACAGGGGGCTATTACAGATACGCAGTATTTT.

This clonotype was detected many times. The CDR3 here is CAITGPGSSSGANVLTF. The CDR3 coding sequence is TGTGCCATCACGGGGCCAGGGTCGAGCTCTGGGGCCAACGTCCTGACTTTC. The chain recombines TRBV10-3 with TRBJ2-6; D could derive from TRBD1 or TRBD2 (5 bases each). This CDR3 spans 17 amino acids. The V end lost 7 bases, the J end lost 0 bases, and 16 bases lay between the germline ends. Germline loops: CDR1 ENHRY, CDR2 SYGVKD.

The table lists this clonotype with many counts. This chain connects TRBV7-9 to TRBJ2-1; possible D gene TRBD2, 6 bases. The V and J ends lost 5 bases and 6 bases respectively, with 14 bases between them. Germline V gives CDR1 SEHNR, CDR2 FQNEAQ (reference sequence). CDR3 length equals 14 residues. CDR3 bases: TGTGCCAGCAGCGAGACTAGTTTATTCAATGAGCAGTTCTTC. It codes for CASSETSLFNEQFF.

This clonotype was seen at least ten times. The V and J genes are TRBV20-1 and TRBJ2-3, with TRBD2 matching over 9 bases. The germline CDR1 and CDR2 sequences are DFQATT and SNEGSKA (reference sequence). This CDR3 is 14 amino acids long. J lost 4 bases, V lost 3 bases, and 5 bases had no gene match. The CDR3 region is CSASKAGGPDTQYF. The CDR3 nucleotides are TGCAGTGCTAGTAAAGCGGGAGGCCCAGATACGCAGTATTTT.

This clonotype was found many times. This chain links TRBV5-5 with TRBJ2-3, with 7 bases that match TRBD2. V lost 4 bases, J lost 6 bases, and 14 bases stayed unmatched. Germline V CDR1 and CDR2: SGHKS, YYEKEE (reference sequence). This CDR3 contains 16 residues. The DNA for the CDR3 is TGTGCCAGCAGCGAAGGACTAGTCGGGAGGTGGGATACGCAGTATTTT. Protein product: CASSEGLVGRWDTQYF.

This clonotype was observed many times. The chain uses TRBV20-1 and TRBJ1-6; a weak D match, TRBD1 (5 bases). V lost 6 bases and J lost 7, with 16 bases in between. There are 14 residues in the CDR3. Germline-derived CDR1 and CDR2 are DFQATT and SNEGSKA (reference sequence). In DNA, the CDR3 is TGCAGTGCCCTTTCCGGGGGTTGGAATTCACCCCTCCACTTT. This encodes CSALSGGWNSPLHF.

The sample holds many counts of this clonotype. V and J are TRBV2 and TRBJ2-7; possibly TRBD2 for D (6 bases). The CDR3 runs to 13 residues. Germline lookup yields CDR1 SNHLY and CDR2 FYNNEI. V was pared by 7 bases and J by 0 bases, with 10 bases between. The CDR3 loop reads CASMRGVSYEQYF. DNA of the CDR3: TGTGCCAGCATGCGGGGCGTCTCCTACGAGCAGTACTTC.

The chain employs TRBV6-1 and TRBJ1-5, with D maybe TRBD1 (6 bases). The CDR3 sequence is 13 residues long. Trimming took 2 bases from V and 6 from J, leaving 8 bases between them. Germline CDR1 is MNHNS and CDR2 is SASEGT. The CDR3 spells CASSERGVQPQHF. CDR3 nucleotides: TGTGCCAGCAGTGAAAGGGGGGTTCAGCCCCAGCATTTT.

This clonotype was seen only once. A much larger clonotype is one base distant, so this may be a read error. Without the conserved terminal phenylalanine or tryptophan, this CDR3 likely stems from a read error. CDR3 loop: CASSQLLAGPGETQYV. The CDR3 bases are TGCGCCAGCAGCCAACTACTAGCGGGGCCGGGGGAGACCCAGTACGTC. This chain links TRBV4-1 with TRBJ2-5; TRBD2 agrees at 10 bases. The ends lost 2 bases at V and 5 bases at J; junction bases unmatched: 8. This CDR3 is 16 amino acids long. Germline V gives CDR1 MGHRA, CDR2 YSYEKL.

In regard to this clonotype: Being one base from a much bigger clone, this may be a read error. DNA for the CDR3: TGTGCCAGCAGCGCCACCCGACGAGCGGGAGGGACCCAGTACTTC. Translating gives CASSATRRAGGTQYF. The chain has TRBV5-6 and TRBJ2-5; TRBD2 aligns across 9 bases. Trimming at V came to 4 bases and at J to 7 bases, leaving 11 bases not matched to a gene. Germline V gene data show CDR1 as SGHDT and CDR2 as YYEEEE. The CDR3 covers 15 residues.